The T cell receptor (beta chain) described here comes from a study of blood T cell repertoires in COVID-19. The junction had 3 bases not matched to a gene; V was cut back by 4 bases and J by 2 bases. CDR3 length: 15 amino acids. CDR1 SGHRS and CDR2 YFSETQ come from the germline V gene. This clone was observed a few times. Profiling relied on immunoSEQ multiplex PCR, and the TCRdb table lists in-frame clones only, not all of them. The sample gives hundreds of thousands of clones, 65% to 85% of which show up once; around 7.4% is in the top ten. The sequenced material came from PBMCs or T cells enriched from blood (not recorded which). The source of this sequence is a woman aged 40-49 years with acute COVID-19. This chain connects TRBV5-1 to TRBJ2-3; 11 bases align to TRBD2. This CDR3 is CASSVSGGDTDTQYF. In DNA form, the CDR3 reads TGCGCCAGCAGCGTTAGCGGGGGGGACACAGATACGCAGTATTTT.